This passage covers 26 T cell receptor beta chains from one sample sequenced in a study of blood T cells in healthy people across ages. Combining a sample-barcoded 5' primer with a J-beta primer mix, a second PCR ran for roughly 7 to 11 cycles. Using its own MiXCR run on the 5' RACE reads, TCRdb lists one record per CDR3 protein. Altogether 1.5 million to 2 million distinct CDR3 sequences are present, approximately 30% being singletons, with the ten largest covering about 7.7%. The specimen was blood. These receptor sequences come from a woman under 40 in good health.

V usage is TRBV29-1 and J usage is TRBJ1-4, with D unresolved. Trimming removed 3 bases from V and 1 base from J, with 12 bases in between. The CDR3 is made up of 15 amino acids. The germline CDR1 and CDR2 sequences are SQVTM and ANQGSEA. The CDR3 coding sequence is TGCAGCGTTGAGGAGGGAAGTGAAACTAATGAAAAACTGTTTTTT. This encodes CSVEEGSETNEKLFF.

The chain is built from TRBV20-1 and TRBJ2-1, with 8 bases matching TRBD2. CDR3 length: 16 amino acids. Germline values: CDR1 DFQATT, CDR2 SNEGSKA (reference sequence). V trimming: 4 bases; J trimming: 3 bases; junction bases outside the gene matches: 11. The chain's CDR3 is CSANPLAGTGYNEQFF. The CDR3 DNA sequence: TGCAGTGCTAACCCCTTAGCGGGGACGGGCTACAATGAGCAGTTCTTC.

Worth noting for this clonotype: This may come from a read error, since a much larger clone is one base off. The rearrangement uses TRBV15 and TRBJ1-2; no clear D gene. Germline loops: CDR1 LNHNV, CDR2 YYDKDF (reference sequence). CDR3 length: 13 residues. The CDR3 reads CATGRDGFYGYTF. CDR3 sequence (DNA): TGTGCCACCGGCAGAGACGGGTTCTATGGCTACACCTTC.

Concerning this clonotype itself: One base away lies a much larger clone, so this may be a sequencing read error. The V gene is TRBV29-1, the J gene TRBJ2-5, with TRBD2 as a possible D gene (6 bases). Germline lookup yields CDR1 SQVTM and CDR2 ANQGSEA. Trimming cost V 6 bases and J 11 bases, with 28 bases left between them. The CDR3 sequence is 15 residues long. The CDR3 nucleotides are TGCAGCGTCGAGACTAGTCCCCAATCTTTCGGTGAGCAGTACTTC. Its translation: CSVETSPQSFGEQYF.

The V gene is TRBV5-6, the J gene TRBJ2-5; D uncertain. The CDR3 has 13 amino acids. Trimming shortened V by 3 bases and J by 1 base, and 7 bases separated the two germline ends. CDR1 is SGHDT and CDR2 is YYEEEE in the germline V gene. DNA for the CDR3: TGTGCCAGCAGCTCCGAGAGCCAAGAGACCCAGTACTTC. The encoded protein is CASSSESQETQYF.

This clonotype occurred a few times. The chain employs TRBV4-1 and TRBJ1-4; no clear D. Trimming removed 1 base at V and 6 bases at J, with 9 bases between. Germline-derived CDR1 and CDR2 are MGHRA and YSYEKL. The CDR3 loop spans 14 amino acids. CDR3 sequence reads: CASSQGEYDEKLFF. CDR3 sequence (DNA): TGCGCCAGCAGCCAAGGCGAATACGATGAAAAACTGTTTTTT.

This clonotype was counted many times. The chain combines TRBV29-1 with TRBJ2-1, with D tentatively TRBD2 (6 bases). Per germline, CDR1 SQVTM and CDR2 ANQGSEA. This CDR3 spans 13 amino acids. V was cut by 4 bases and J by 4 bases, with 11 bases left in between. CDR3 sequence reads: CSVGASAYNEQFF. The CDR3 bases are TGCAGCGTTGGGGCTAGCGCTTACAATGAGCAGTTCTTC.

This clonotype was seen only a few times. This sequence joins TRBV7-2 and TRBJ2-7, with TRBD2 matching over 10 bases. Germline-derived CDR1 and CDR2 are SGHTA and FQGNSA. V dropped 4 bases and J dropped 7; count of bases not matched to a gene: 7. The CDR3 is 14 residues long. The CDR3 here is CASSSGGSGREQYF. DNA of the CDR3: TGTGCCAGCAGCTCCGGCGGTAGCGGGAGGGAGCAGTACTTC.

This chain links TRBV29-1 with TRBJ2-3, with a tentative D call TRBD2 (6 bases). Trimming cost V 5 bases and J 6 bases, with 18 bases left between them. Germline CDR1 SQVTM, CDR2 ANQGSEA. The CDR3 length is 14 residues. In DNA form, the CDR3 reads TGCAGCGTTAGAACTGGGGCAGGGAGGGATACGCAGTATTTT. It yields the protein CSVRTGAGRDTQYF.

The CDR3 loop is CASSLGKSGAFTEAFF. For the CDR3, the DNA is TGCGCCAGCAGCTTGGGGAAGTCAGGGGCGTTCACTGAAGCTTTCTTT. V is TRBV5-1 and J is TRBJ1-1, with a possible D match to TRBD1 (6 bases). The length of the CDR3 is 16 residues. V was clipped by 0 bases and J by 4 bases, with 16 bases between them. Per the germline V gene, CDR1 is SGHRS and CDR2 is YFSETQ.

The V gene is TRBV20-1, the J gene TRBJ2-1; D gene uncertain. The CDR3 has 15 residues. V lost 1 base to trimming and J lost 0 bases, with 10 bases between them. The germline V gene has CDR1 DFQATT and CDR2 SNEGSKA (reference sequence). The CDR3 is CSARVPSSSYNEQFF. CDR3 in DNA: TGCAGTGCTAGAGTTCCCTCGAGCTCCTACAATGAGCAGTTCTTC.

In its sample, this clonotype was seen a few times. Here the CDR3 DNA reads TGTGCCAGCGACCGGGACACAGGATGGGGCTACACCTTC. Its protein product is CASDRDTGWGYTF. The chain carries TRBV2 and TRBJ1-2, with D maybe TRBD1 (6 bases). There are 13 residues in the CDR3. Germline CDR1 SNHLY, CDR2 FYNNEI. V dropped 8 bases and J dropped 8 bases, with 18 bases sitting between them.

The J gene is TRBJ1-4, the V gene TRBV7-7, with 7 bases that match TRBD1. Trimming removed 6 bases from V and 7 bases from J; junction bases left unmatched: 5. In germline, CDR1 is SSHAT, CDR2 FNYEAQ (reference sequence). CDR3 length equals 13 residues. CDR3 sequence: CASRRQGVEKLFF. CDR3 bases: TGTGCCAGCAGACGACAGGGTGTTGAAAAACTGTTTTTT. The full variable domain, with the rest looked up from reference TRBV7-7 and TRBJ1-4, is GAGVSQSPRYKVTKRGQDVTLRCDPISSHATLYWYQQALGQGPEFLTYFNYEAQPDKSGLPSDRFSAERPEGSISTLTIQRTEQRDSAMYRCASRRQGVEKLFFGSGTQLSVL.

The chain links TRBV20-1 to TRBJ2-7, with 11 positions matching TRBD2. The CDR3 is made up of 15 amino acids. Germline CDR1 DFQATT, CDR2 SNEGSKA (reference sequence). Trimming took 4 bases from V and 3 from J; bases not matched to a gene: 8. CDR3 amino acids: CSATVTSGDDYEQYF. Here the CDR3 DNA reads TGCAGTGCTACGGTGACTAGCGGGGACGACTACGAGCAGTACTTC.

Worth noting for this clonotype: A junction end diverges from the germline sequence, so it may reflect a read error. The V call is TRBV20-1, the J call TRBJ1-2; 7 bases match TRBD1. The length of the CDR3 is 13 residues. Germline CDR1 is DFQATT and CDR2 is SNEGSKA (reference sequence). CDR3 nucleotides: TGCAGTGCTGGAGACACAGGGGACTATGGCTGCACCTTC. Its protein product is CSAGDTGDYGCTF.

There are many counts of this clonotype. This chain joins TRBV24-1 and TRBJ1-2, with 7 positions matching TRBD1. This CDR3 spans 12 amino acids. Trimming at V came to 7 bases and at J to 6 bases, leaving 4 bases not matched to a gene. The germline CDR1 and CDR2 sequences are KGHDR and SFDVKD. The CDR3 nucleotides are TGTGCCACCAGCCAGGGACAGAATGGCTACACCTTC. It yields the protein CATSQGQNGYTF.

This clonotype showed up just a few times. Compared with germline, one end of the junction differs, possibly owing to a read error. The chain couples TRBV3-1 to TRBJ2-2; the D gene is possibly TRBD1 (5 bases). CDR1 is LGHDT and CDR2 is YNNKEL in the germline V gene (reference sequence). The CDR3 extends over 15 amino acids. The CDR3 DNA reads TGTGCCAGCAGTCAAGGTACTCAGGGCCTAAGGGAGCTGTTTTTT. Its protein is CASSQGTQGLRELFF.

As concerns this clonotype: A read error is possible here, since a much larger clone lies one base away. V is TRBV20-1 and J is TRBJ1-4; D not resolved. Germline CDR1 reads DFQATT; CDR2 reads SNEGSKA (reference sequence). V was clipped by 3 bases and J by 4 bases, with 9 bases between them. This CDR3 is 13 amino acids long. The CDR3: CSASLGDNEKLFF. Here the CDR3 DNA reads TGCAGTGCTAGCCTGGGAGATAATGAAAAACTGTTTTTT.

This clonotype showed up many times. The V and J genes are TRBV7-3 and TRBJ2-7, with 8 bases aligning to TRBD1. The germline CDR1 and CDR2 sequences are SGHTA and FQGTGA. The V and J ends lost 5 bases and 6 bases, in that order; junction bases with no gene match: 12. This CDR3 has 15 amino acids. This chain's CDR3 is CASSPQPRGHGEQYF. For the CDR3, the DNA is TGTGCCAGCAGCCCCCAACCCAGGGGGCACGGCGAGCAGTACTTC.

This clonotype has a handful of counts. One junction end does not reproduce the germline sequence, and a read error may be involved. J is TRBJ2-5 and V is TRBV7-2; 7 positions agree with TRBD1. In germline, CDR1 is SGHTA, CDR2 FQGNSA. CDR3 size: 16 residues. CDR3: CASSPLGQPNQETQYF. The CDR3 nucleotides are TGTGCCAGCAGCCCTTTGGGACAGCCTAACCAAGAGACCCAGTACTTT.

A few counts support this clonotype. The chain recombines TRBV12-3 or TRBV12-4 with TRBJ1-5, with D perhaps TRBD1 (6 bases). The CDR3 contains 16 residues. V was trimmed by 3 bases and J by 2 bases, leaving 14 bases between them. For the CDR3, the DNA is TGTGCCAGCAGTTTTTCAGGGGTAGGAGGCAATCAGCCCCAGCATTTT. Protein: CASSFSGVGGNQPQHF.

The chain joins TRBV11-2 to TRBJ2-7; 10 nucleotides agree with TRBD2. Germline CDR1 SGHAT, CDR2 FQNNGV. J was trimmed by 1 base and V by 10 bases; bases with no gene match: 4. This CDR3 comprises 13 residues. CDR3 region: CATWTSGSYEQYF. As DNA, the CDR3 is TGTGCCACGTGGACTAGCGGTTCCTACGAGCAGTACTTC.

CDR3 in amino acids: CASNNPGGNTEAFF. CDR3 nucleotide sequence: TGTGCCAGCAACAATCCTGGTGGGAACACTGAAGCTTTCTTT. The V call is TRBV3-1, the J call TRBJ1-1; no firm D call. Germline lookup yields CDR1 LGHDT and CDR2 YNNKEL (reference sequence). The CDR3 is made up of 14 amino acids. Trimming removed 7 bases at V and 1 base at J, with 13 bases between.

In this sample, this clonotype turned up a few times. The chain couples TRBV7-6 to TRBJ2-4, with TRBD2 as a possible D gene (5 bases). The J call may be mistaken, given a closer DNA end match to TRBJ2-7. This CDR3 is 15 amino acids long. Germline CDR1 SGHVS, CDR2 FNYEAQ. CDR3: CASSHNRGPYYEQYF. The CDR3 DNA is TGTGCCAGCAGCCATAATCGGGGTCCCTACTACGAGCAGTACTTC.

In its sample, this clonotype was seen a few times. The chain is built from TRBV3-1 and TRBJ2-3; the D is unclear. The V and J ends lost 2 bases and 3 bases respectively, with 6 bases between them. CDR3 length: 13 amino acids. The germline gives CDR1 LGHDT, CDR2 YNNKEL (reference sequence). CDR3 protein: CASSQPETDTQYF. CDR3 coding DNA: TGTGCCAGCAGCCAACCTGAAACAGATACGCAGTATTTT.

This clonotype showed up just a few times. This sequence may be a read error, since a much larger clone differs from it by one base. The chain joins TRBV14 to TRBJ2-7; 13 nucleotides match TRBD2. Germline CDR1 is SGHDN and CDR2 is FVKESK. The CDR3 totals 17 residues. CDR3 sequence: CANSQDPGLAGSYEQYF. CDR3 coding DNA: TGTGCCAACAGCCAAGATCCGGGACTAGCGGGATCCTACGAGCAGTACTTC.